The TCR beta chain under discussion was sequenced for a study of cytomegalovirus exposure and HLA in healthy donors. Primers included in the PCR were 60 Vbeta and 13 Jbeta primers. Sequencing was performed with immunoSEQ multiplex PCR; in TCRdb, only in-frame clones are kept and a portion is missing. This repertoire shows over 100,000 clones, around three quarters found once; its top ten account for approximately 4.2%. The V and J ends lost 0 bases and 6 bases, in that order; junction bases with no gene match: 7. The CDR3 is 15 residues long. Germline CDR1 MNHEY, CDR2 SMNVEV (reference sequence). Turning to this clone: Its target is not known.

Points from the study as a whole: According to a later analysis, most TCR beta chains associated with CMV appeared HLA-restricted. Most TCR sequences proved rare, with some public TCRs found in many donors.

The sequence came from a male donor in good health and CMV-seropositive. The sequencing input was PBMCs. The chain couples TRBV27 to TRBJ1-2, with 7 bases that match TRBD1. Written as DNA, the CDR3 is TGTGCCAGCAGTTTATCGAGAGGGGGCGCGGATGGCTACACCTTC. Amino acid sequence: CASSLSRGGADGYTF.